Below are 25 T cell receptor beta chains sequenced from a single sample in a study of cytomegalovirus exposure and HLA in healthy donors. In the PCR, 60 Vbeta and 13 Jbeta primers were used. Assay used: immunoSEQ multiplex PCR; TCRdb lists only in-frame clones, some missing. The data contain about 130,000 clones, about 85% of them singletons. The sample comprised PBMCs. The source of these receptors is a boy aged 10-17 years in good health and CMV-seronegative.

The J gene is TRBJ2-7, the V gene TRBV7-8; 10 bases agree with TRBD1. CDR3 size: 14 residues. With 5 bases clipped from V and 5 bases from J, the junction kept 6 bases outside the gene matches. Germline V lookup: CDR1 SGHVS, CDR2 FQNEAQ. The CDR3 region has the DNA TGTGCCAGCAGCCTTCAGACAGGGGGCAACGAGCAGTACTTC. Its translation: CASSLQTGGNEQYF.

The chain links TRBV6-5 to TRBJ2-7; 7 nucleotides agree with TRBD2. With V trimmed by 2 bases and J by 4 bases, 5 bases remained unmatched. Per germline, CDR1 MNHEY and CDR2 SVGAGI. This CDR3 has 14 residues. CDR3 in DNA: TGTGCCAGCAGTTACACTGCGGGAGAGTACGAGCAGTACTTC. Its protein product is CASSYTAGEYEQYF.

The chain employs TRBV5-6 and TRBJ2-7; TRBD1 matches at 9 bases. Germline V lookup: CDR1 SGHDT, CDR2 YYEEEE. The CDR3 contains 15 residues. V lost 4 bases to trimming and J lost 3 bases; unmatched junction nucleotides: 8. The CDR3 reads CASSRPTGGYYEQYF. The CDR3 nucleotides read TGTGCCAGCAGCCGACCTACAGGGGGCTACTACGAGCAGTACTTC.

This clone turned up a few times. This sequence joins TRBV5-1 and TRBJ2-6; no definite D call. V shed 4 bases and J shed 3 bases, with 5 bases lying between them. Germline V lookup: CDR1 SGHRS, CDR2 YFSETQ. The CDR3 is 13 residues long. CDR3 amino acids: CASSLSGANVLTF. In DNA form, the CDR3 reads TGCGCCAGCAGCCTCAGTGGGGCCAACGTCCTGACTTTC.

This chain links TRBV7-9 with TRBJ2-5, with D possibly matching TRBD2 (6 bases). Germline loops: CDR1 SEHNR, CDR2 FQNEAQ (reference sequence). V dropped 7 bases and J dropped 5 bases, with 20 bases sitting between them. There are 15 residues in the CDR3. CDR3 protein: CASTLIGGERETQYF. As DNA, the CDR3 is TGTGCCAGCACCCTAATCGGGGGAGAGCGGGAGACCCAGTACTTC.

A single count supports this clone. The chain carries TRBV7-2 and TRBJ1-2, with TRBD1 as a possible D gene (6 bases). This CDR3 is built from 12 residues. The V and J ends lost 1 base and 7 bases respectively, with 7 bases between them. Germline V gene sequence: CDR1 SGHTA, CDR2 FQGNSA. Here the CDR3 reads CASSLDRAGYTF. CDR3 in DNA: TGTGCCAGCAGCTTAGACAGGGCTGGCTACACCTTC.

The rearrangement links TRBV15 to TRBJ1-4; the D gene is possibly TRBD1 (5 bases). This CDR3 has 13 residues. V gave up 5 bases and J gave up 8 bases, with 12 bases separating them. Germline CDR1 LNHNV, CDR2 YYDKDF (reference sequence). The DNA for the CDR3 is TGTGCCACCAGCTACCTGACAGTCGAAAAACTGTTTTTT. Amino acids: CATSYLTVEKLFF.

The chain joins TRBV25-1 to TRBJ1-2; a possible D gene is TRBD1 (5 bases). Trimming cost V 3 bases and J 8 bases, with 10 bases left between them. Germline assignment: CDR1 MGHDK and CDR2 SYGVNS. This CDR3 has 12 residues. CDR3 coding DNA: TGTGCCAGCAGTGACAGGGTGGGCGGCTACACCTTC. It yields the protein CASSDRVGGYTF.

V gene TRBV4-1 combines with J gene TRBJ2-5; 10 nucleotides line up with TRBD2. The V and J ends lost 4 bases and 2 bases, in that order; junction bases with no gene match: 13. The germline CDR1 and CDR2 sequences are MGHRA and YSYEKL. There are 18 residues in the CDR3. The CDR3 bases are TGCGCCAGCAGCCGAACCAGCGGGGGGGCTCGAGGGCAAGAGACCCAGTACTTC. Residues: CASSRTSGGARGQETQYF.

The chain has TRBV6-1 and TRBJ2-7; maybe TRBD2 (6 bases). Trimming pared 4 bases from V and 4 bases from J, leaving 14 bases between. The CDR3 consists of 14 residues. CDR1 is MNHNS and CDR2 is SASEGT in the germline V gene. The CDR3 protein is CASSGGGTLYEQYF. The CDR3 nucleotides read TGTGCCAGCAGTGGCGGAGGGACCCTTTACGAGCAGTACTTC.

This clone came up once. The chain recombines TRBV5-4 with TRBJ2-5; D is unclear. Per germline, CDR1 SGHNT and CDR2 YYREEE (reference sequence). The ends were cut back, 9 bases at V and 2 bases at J, with 11 bases in the middle. CDR3 length equals 12 residues. CDR3 coding DNA: TGTGCCATCTACGACGGGCAAGAGACCCAGTACTTC. Its translation: CAIYDGQETQYF.

This rearrangement joins TRBV10-3 to TRBJ2-5; 8 bases map to TRBD2. This CDR3 comprises 12 residues. The germline V gene encodes CDR1 ENHRY and CDR2 SYGVKD. V lost 6 bases to trimming and J lost 5 bases; unmatched junction nucleotides: 2. CDR3 protein: CAISGGAETQYF. The CDR3 nucleotides read TGTGCCATCAGCGGGGGGGCCGAGACCCAGTACTTC.

V gene TRBV11-2 combines with J gene TRBJ2-2; D gene ambiguous. CDR1 is SGHAT, CDR2 FQNNGV, per germline. The V end was cut by 5 bases, the J end by 6 bases, with 10 bases between. This CDR3 is 13 amino acids long. The CDR3 coding sequence is TGTGCCAGCAGCAGCAACTACGCCGGGGAGCTGTTTTTT. Residues: CASSSNYAGELFF.

The sample holds a few counts of this clone. V gene TRBV16 combines with J gene TRBJ2-7, with 9 bases fitting TRBD2. From germline, CDR1 is KGHSY and CDR2 FQNENV. The CDR3 extends over 21 amino acids. V lost 0 bases to trimming and J lost 1 base; unmatched junction nucleotides: 19. CDR3 region: CASSQSPGSLASGVKSYEQYF. CDR3 coding DNA: TGTGCCAGCAGCCAATCTCCAGGATCCTTGGCTAGCGGGGTGAAGTCCTACGAGCAGTACTTC.

The chain carries TRBV19 and TRBJ2-7, with D possibly matching TRBD1 (6 bases). The CDR3 covers 15 residues. V lost 3 bases, J lost 7 bases, and 19 bases lay in between. Per the germline V gene, CDR1 is LNHDA and CDR2 is SQIVND (reference sequence). The CDR3 DNA reads as TGTGCCAGTAGTATTGGGGACACTCGCCCGAAGGAGCAGTACTTC. It yields the protein CASSIGDTRPKEQYF.

Notes on this clone: Other DNA sequences in the same sample also yield this CDR3. The rearrangement links TRBV5-1 to TRBJ2-1; TRBD2 matches 14 bases. This CDR3 region has 13 residues. Germline values: CDR1 SGHRS, CDR2 YFSETQ. V shed 7 bases and J 6 bases; nucleotides not matched to a gene: 0. This CDR3 reads CASGLAGGNEQFF. In DNA, the CDR3 is TGCGCCAGCGGACTAGCGGGGGGCAATGAGCAGTTCTTC.

The chain uses TRBV4-3 and TRBJ1-3; 8 nucleotides agree with TRBD1. This CDR3 is built from 15 residues. V gave up 5 bases and J gave up 4 bases; unmatched junction bases: 7. Germline CDR1 and CDR2: LGHNA and YSLEER. The CDR3 loop is CASSTTGGLGNTIYF. The CDR3 region has the DNA TGCGCCAGCAGCACCACAGGGGGTCTCGGAAACACCATATATTTT.

The J gene is TRBJ2-1, the V gene TRBV7-2, with 12 bases that match TRBD2. The junction had 15 bases not matched to a gene; V was cut back by 8 bases and J by 4 bases. This CDR3 contains 18 residues. Germline V gene lookup returns CDR1 SGHTA and CDR2 FQGNSA. For the CDR3, the DNA is TGTGCCAGCTCAAAGACTAGCGGGAGTTGGGACTATTACAATGAGCAGTTCTTC. Encoded protein: CASSKTSGSWDYYNEQFF.

A remark on this clone: At one of its ends the junction is not consistent with the germline gene, which may arise from a read error. J is TRBJ2-1 and V is TRBV7-9; possible D gene TRBD2, 6 bases. The germline V gene has CDR1 SEHNR and CDR2 FQNEAQ (reference sequence). The CDR3 loop spans 15 amino acids. The CDR3 is CSSSQSQAGNNEQFF. Here the CDR3 DNA reads TGTTCCAGCAGCCAGAGCCAAGCGGGCAACAATGAGCAGTTCTTC.

This clone appeared once. Written as DNA, the CDR3 is TGCGCCAGCAGGAAGCGGGGTTCCACAGATACGCAGTATTTT. It encodes CASRKRGSTDTQYF. This rearrangement joins TRBV5-1 to TRBJ2-3; 7 bases are shared with TRBD2. The trim removed 5 bases at V and 2 bases at J, leaving 5 bases unmatched. Germline V lookup: CDR1 SGHRS, CDR2 YFSETQ. The CDR3 totals 14 residues. Combining the CDR3 with reference TRBV5-1 and TRBJ2-3 gives the whole variable domain KAGVTQTPRYLIKTRGQQVTLSCSPISGHRSVSWYQQTPGQGLQFLFEYFSETQRNKGNFPGRFSGRQFSNSRSEMNVSTLELGDSALYLCASRKRGSTDTQYFGPGTRLTVL.

This clone came up many times. The chain employs TRBV7-2 and TRBJ2-1; D gene uncertain. Germline lookup yields CDR1 SGHTA and CDR2 FQGNSA. This CDR3 has 10 residues. V lost 3 bases and J lost 12, with 6 bases in between. The CDR3 spells CASSLFGQFF. The CDR3 nucleotides are TGTGCCAGCAGCTTGTTCGGGCAGTTCTTC.

The genes are TRBV14 and TRBJ2-1, with 10 nucleotides matching TRBD2. Germline CDR1 reads SGHDN; CDR2 reads FVKESK. This CDR3 spans 19 amino acids. J was trimmed by 7 bases and V by 0 bases; bases with no gene match: 15. CDR3 DNA sequence: TGTGCCAGCAGCCAAGACCACTTACTAGCGGGGAGGCCCCTGAATGAGCAGTTCTTC. Translated, it gives CASSQDHLLAGRPLNEQFF.

This clone was observed a few times. The genes are TRBV2 and TRBJ1-5; D possibly corresponds to TRBD1 (6 bases). This CDR3 is built from 14 residues. The germline V gene has CDR1 SNHLY and CDR2 FYNNEI. Trimming shortened V by 6 bases and J by 2 bases, and 11 bases separated the two germline ends. CDR3 nucleotides: TGTGCCAGCAGCGAGGGACACCGCAATCAGCCCCAGCATTTT. Translated: CASSEGHRNQPQHF.

This clone occurred once. V and J are TRBV27 and TRBJ1-3; D gene ambiguous. The CDR3 covers 14 residues. V was trimmed by 3 bases and J by 3 bases, leaving 9 bases between them. Germline V gene data show CDR1 as MNHEY and CDR2 as SMNVEV (reference sequence). CDR3 sequence: CASSFSGFGNTIYF. DNA of the CDR3: TGTGCCAGCAGTTTTTCGGGATTTGGAAACACCATATATTTT.

This clone was detected only once. The chain couples TRBV2 to TRBJ1-6; tentatively, D is TRBD1 (5 bases). CDR1 is SNHLY and CDR2 is FYNNEI in the germline V gene. This CDR3 has 15 residues. V lost 8 bases, J lost 6 bases, and 17 bases lay in between. The chain's CDR3 is CASYGREVSNSPLHF. For the CDR3, the DNA is TGTGCCAGCTATGGCAGGGAAGTCTCTAATTCACCCCTCCACTTT. Supplemented by reference TRBV2 and TRBJ1-6, the full variable domain reads EPEVTQTPSHQVTQMGQEVILRCVPISNHLYFYWYRQILGQKVEFLVSFYNNEISEKSEIFDDQFSVERPDGSNFTLKIRSTKLEDSAMYFCASYGREVSNSPLHFGNGTRLTVT.